This T cell receptor (beta chain) came from a study of post-analysis software for immune sequencing data. Study-level results: Comparison of patients with controls showed about 5 TRBV segments more frequent in patients, TRBV5-6, TRBV5-1 and TRBV20-1 among them. Diversity measured as normalized Chao1 was significantly lower in multiple sclerosis patients than in controls. F measure showed strong co-clustering of same-batch samples.

This clonotype was recorded a few times. Its cognate antigen is unknown. Per the germline V gene, CDR1 is SGHTA and CDR2 is FQGNSA. CDR3 length: 14 amino acids. V was cut by 1 base and J by 2 bases, with 9 bases left in between. Built from TCR beta cDNA, the libraries had unique molecular identifiers in them. TCRdb passed the PCR reads through MiXCR, listing each CDR3 protein once. The sample shows about 460,000 distinct CDR3 sequences, approximately 45% of them seen only once. V is TRBV7-2 and J is TRBJ2-7, with D possibly TRBD1 on 5 matching bases. The receptor was derived from a girl aged 5 to 17 with multiple sclerosis. Sequencing input: blood. The CDR3, as DNA: TGTGCCAGCAGCTTAGAGGACACAGCCTACGAGCAGTACTTC. It encodes CASSLEDTAYEQYF.